One sample yielded the 10 T cell receptor beta chains listed below, sequenced in a study of control samples from healthy donors and cancer patients. Only in-frame clones appear in the TCRdb table, and some are missing; sequencing was by immunoSEQ multiplex PCR. This table has just over 90,000 clones, roughly nine tenths appearing once. Sequencing was done on a sample of blood. These receptor sequences come from a woman in her fifties or sixties in good health.

This chain connects TRBV7-8 to TRBJ1-5; weak D call: TRBD1 (5 bases). Between the trimmed V and J ends, which lost 4 bases and 7 bases, there was a span of 17 bases. There are 15 residues in the CDR3. Germline-derived CDR1 and CDR2 are SGHVS and FQNEAQ. CDR3 sequence: CASSSLKGRGQPQHF. The CDR3 nucleotides read TGTGCCAGCAGCTCCCTTAAGGGGCGAGGGCAGCCCCAGCATTTT.

The J gene is TRBJ2-5, the V gene TRBV12-3 or TRBV12-4, with unresolved D. The CDR3 is 13 residues long. V was trimmed by 3 bases and J by 9 bases, leaving 14 bases between them. The CDR3 bases are TGTGCCAGCAGTTTCTCCCAACCTGGGGCCCAGTACTTC. Translation: CASSFSQPGAQYF.

The chain carries TRBV6-2 or TRBV6-3 and TRBJ2-2, with D possibly TRBD2 on 5 matching bases. V was pared by 2 bases and J by 6 bases, with 16 bases between. The CDR3 loop spans 16 amino acids. Germline lookup yields CDR1 MNHEY and CDR2 SVGEGT. In DNA form, the CDR3 reads TGTGCCAGCAGTTACCGGCCGGGAACCGGTCCCGGGGAGCTGTTTTTT. Amino acid sequence: CASSYRPGTGPGELFF.

The chain carries TRBV5-6 and TRBJ1-2; D unclear. Trimming removed 0 bases at V and 8 bases at J, with 14 bases between. The V gene's germline CDR1 is SGHDT and CDR2 YYEEEE. CDR3 size: 14 residues. CDR3 residues: CASSLVGFDGGYTF. The DNA of the CDR3 is TGTGCCAGCAGCTTGGTGGGATTTGACGGAGGCTACACCTTC.

The chain uses TRBV5-5 and TRBJ1-3, with D possibly being TRBD1 (5 bases). The CDR3 sequence is 14 residues long. From germline, CDR1 is SGHKS and CDR2 YYEKEE (reference sequence). Trimming took off 2 bases at V and 4 bases at J, with 10 bases between the two ends. The DNA for the CDR3 is TGTGCCAGCAGCTTTGGGGGGACCGGAAACACCATATATTTT. Encoded protein: CASSFGGTGNTIYF.

The chain couples TRBV28 to TRBJ1-4; TRBD1 is a possible D gene (6 bases). Germline loops: CDR1 MDHEN, CDR2 SYDVKM. CDR3 length: 17 amino acids. The V end was cut by 6 bases, the J end by 7 bases, with 24 bases between. CDR3 amino acids: CASSAHRSGEMGEKLFF. In nucleotides, the CDR3 is TGTGCCAGCAGCGCTCACCGTTCAGGGGAAATGGGTGAAAAACTGTTTTTT.

V gene TRBV5-1 combines with J gene TRBJ1-1, with TRBD1 identical over 10 bases. Losses at the gene ends were 4 bases for V and 5 bases for J; bases not matched to a gene: 5. The CDR3 extends over 14 amino acids. Germline V gene data show CDR1 as SGHRS and CDR2 as YFSETQ. In DNA form, the CDR3 reads TGCGCCAGCAGCCAGGACAGGGGGAGGACTGAAGCTTTCTTT. Translating gives CASSQDRGRTEAFF.

The genes are TRBV14 and TRBJ2-5; tentative D call: TRBD1 (6 bases). Germline CDR1 is SGHDN and CDR2 is FVKESK. Trimming took 4 bases from V and 3 from J, leaving 15 bases between them. This CDR3 is 15 amino acids long. CDR3 loop: CASSPVGGYEETQYF. Here the CDR3 DNA reads TGTGCCAGCAGCCCCGTTGGGGGCTATGAAGAGACCCAGTACTTC.

The V call is TRBV27, the J call TRBJ1-1; D possibly corresponds to TRBD1 (5 bases). The CDR3 length is 15 residues. Looked up from germline, CDR1 is MNHEY and CDR2 is SMNVEV (reference sequence). Deletions cut 3 bases from V and 3 bases from J, with 14 bases between. CDR3 bases: TGTGCCAGCAGTTTCAGTCGGAGGGGAGACACTGAAGCTTTCTTT. Protein: CASSFSRRGDTEAFF.

The chain employs TRBV7-2 and TRBJ2-7; possibly TRBD1 for D (6 bases). V shed 3 bases and J shed 0 bases, with 9 bases lying between them. CDR1 and CDR2 (germline): SGHTA, FQGNSA. The CDR3 contains 14 residues. CDR3 sequence: CASSFRDTSYEQYF. Here the CDR3 DNA reads TGTGCCAGCAGCTTCCGGGACACCTCCTACGAGCAGTACTTC.